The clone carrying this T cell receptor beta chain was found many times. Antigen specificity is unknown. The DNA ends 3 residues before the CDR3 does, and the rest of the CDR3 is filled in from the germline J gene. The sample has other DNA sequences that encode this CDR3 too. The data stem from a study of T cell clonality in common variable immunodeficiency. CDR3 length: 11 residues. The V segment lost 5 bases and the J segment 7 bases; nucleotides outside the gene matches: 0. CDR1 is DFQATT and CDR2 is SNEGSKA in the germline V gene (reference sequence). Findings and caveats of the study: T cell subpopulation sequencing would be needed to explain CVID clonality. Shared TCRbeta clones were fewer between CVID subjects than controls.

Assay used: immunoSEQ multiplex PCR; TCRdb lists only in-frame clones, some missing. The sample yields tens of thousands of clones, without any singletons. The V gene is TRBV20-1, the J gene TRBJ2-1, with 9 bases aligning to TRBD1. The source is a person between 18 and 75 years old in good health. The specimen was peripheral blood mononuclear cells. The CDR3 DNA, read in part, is TGCAGTGCTGGGACAGGGAATGAG. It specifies CSAGTGNE. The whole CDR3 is CSAGTGNEQFF.